The 4 T cell receptor beta chains given below trace back to one sample, sequenced in a study of identical twins. One entry per CDR3 protein results from TCRdb running MiXCR on the 5' RACE reads. This sample has 1.5 million to 2 million distinct CDR3 sequences; 32% occur once, and the top ten carry about 0.3%. The sequencing input was cord blood. The receptors were sampled from a newborn girl in good health.

This clonotype was detected a few times. The V gene is TRBV14, the J gene TRBJ1-2, with D possibly matching TRBD1 (5 bases). The V end lost 6 bases, the J end lost 0 bases, and 23 bases lay between the germline ends. This CDR3 region has 18 residues. In germline, CDR1 is SGHDN, CDR2 FVKESK. CDR3 region: CASSHNGPRGGSNYGYTF. As DNA, the CDR3 is TGTGCCAGCAGTCATAACGGACCGAGGGGAGGCTCTAACTATGGCTACACCTTC.

In its sample, this clonotype was seen a few times. The chain joins TRBV20-1 to TRBJ1-5, with D hard to call. The length of the CDR3 is 14 residues. The germline V and J ends were trimmed by 4 bases and 7 bases, with 17 bases remaining between them. Germline CDR1 DFQATT, CDR2 SNEGSKA (reference sequence). CDR3 loop: CSAILNLSGQPQHF. CDR3 coding DNA: TGCAGTGCTATCCTAAACCTAAGCGGGCAGCCCCAGCATTTT.

The chain uses TRBV4-2 and TRBJ2-2; D is unresolved. This CDR3 has 14 residues. The V end was cut by 0 bases, the J end by 6 bases, with 8 bases between. Germline V gives CDR1 LGHNA, CDR2 YNFKEQ. CDR3 residues: CASSQDWWSGELFF. CDR3 coding DNA: TGTGCCAGCAGCCAAGATTGGTGGTCCGGGGAGCTGTTTTTT.

This clonotype was picked up a small number of times. This chain uses TRBV15 with TRBJ2-3, with D possibly TRBD2 on 6 matching bases. V was trimmed by 8 bases and J by 0 bases, leaving 15 bases between them. Germline V gene sequence: CDR1 LNHNV, CDR2 YYDKDF (reference sequence). This CDR3 region has 15 residues. The CDR3 nucleotides read TGTGCCACCGCGACTAGTACTACTAGCACAGATACGCAGTATTTT. This codes for CATATSTTSTDTQYF.